This record covers a single T cell receptor (beta chain). This clone appeared a few times. What antigen it recognizes has not been identified. Per-base quality was not reported, and no clone a single base away is much larger than it. There are 13 amino acids in the CDR3, from cysteine to phenylalanine inclusive. CDR3 DNA is the only sequence kept; it has 39 bases, read in frame from the first base. Sequences MNHEY (CDR1) and SVGAGI (CDR2) are obtained from the germline V gene. The trim is 2 bases for V and 3 bases for J, with a gap of 8 bases between the germline ends. The CDR3 regions of human TCRbeta chains were analyzed by immunosequencing. In the original analysis: Repertoire TCRs were checked for matches against a reference library of SARS-CoV-2-specific TCRs that had been generated using the MIRA antigen-specificity platform. Breadth meant the fraction of unique TCRs that were SARS-CoV-2-associated, whereas depth meant the fraction of total T cells that were SARS-CoV-2-associated. Using the MIRA data, each spike-specific TCR was mapped to the spike region that the TCR reacts to and placed in a CD4 or CD8 class. Log10-transformed breadth and depth values were compared by one-way ANOVA with Sidak's multiple comparisons tests. TCRdb mirrors the immuneACCESS table, restricted to in-frame sequences. Some clones are absent from its copies; in checked studies, under half trace to an unresolved V gene, and the reason for the others is unknown. The DNA gave D and trimming, while V, J and clone size come from that table. The sample has approximately 150,000 clones on record, more than 75% of them singletons. Approximately 4.3% of the sample is held by the ten biggest clonotypes.

Read against the paper, the sample's time point label means: about 28 days (+/-7) after the second vaccine dose. AZD1222 recipients whose second dose came at about 4 weeks and those whose second dose came at about 12 weeks were combined into one group, since spike-specific TCR depth and breadth did not differ between the two schedules. Vaccinee samples came from UK trials COV001 and COV002, including a single-blind randomized controlled phase 2/3 trial of AZD1222 (ChAdOx1 nCoV-19) in healthy adults. For TCRbeta chain sequencing, PBMC samples were collected from trial participants at day 0 and at day 28 after the second dose. These data are taken from a study of T cell responses to AZD1222 COVID-19 vaccine (dated by TCRdb to about 2021). For the wider study: A total of 230 to 250 trial participants underwent TCR sequencing, of whom about 210 had received two doses of AZD1222 and some 26 had received two doses of the MenACWY control vaccine. Trial participants were enrolled into age subgroups of 18-55, 56-69 and 70-plus years, which contained around 150, 28 and 57 TCR-sequenced participants, respectively. What the work shows at the level of the full study, not this receptor alone: In the small 56-69-year group, the increase in depth fell short of significance, most likely because of low power. Because no day 14 peak-response samples were available, the repertoires could be characterized only after the peak T cell response. The whole spike protein was spanned by vaccine-associated CD4 TCRs, and dominant responses were seen in regions 160-218 and 743-854. Most participants were white British and females outnumbered males, and the authors suggested that clonal diversity may have been underestimated. Nearly half of unique spike-specific TCRs reportedly recognized epitopes outside regions mutated in the B.1.351 and B.1.1.7 variants. Conclusions about previously exposed vaccinees are limited because only six or seven AZD1222 recipients were SARS-CoV-2 seropositive at baseline. After two AZD1222 doses, spike-specific TCR breadth and depth were significantly higher than at day 0 and than in MenACWY recipients.

This clonotype originated in an adult who received the AZD1222 COVID-19 vaccine. The material sequenced was peripheral blood, taken 28 days after the second AZD1222 dose. The chain couples TRBV6-5 to TRBJ2-7, and the D gene may be TRBD1, 6 bases matching. DNA sequence: TGTGCCAGCAGTTACCAACAGGGCTACGAGCAGTACTTC. Its protein product is CASSYQQGYEQYF.